This T cell receptor (beta chain) was recorded in a study of T cells in localized non-small cell lung cancer. The protocol was immunoSEQ multiplex PCR, while the TCRdb copy is restricted to in-frame clones and leaves out a portion. The repertoire holds 75,000 to 95,000 clones, with roughly 90% as singletons. CDR1 and CDR2 (germline): LGHNA, YSLEER. Losses at the gene ends were 0 bases for V and 4 bases for J; bases not matched to a gene: 11. The CDR3 spans 18 residues. With respect to this clone: Its antigen remains unidentified.

Regarding the study as a whole: Greater blood T cell density accompanied longer overall survival. The study detected a median roughly 57 of the top 100 tumor clones in adjacent lung.

The sequencing here drew on peripheral blood, taken before any cancer treatment. V gene TRBV4-3 combines with J gene TRBJ2-4; 8 bases are shared with TRBD1. This clonotype originated in a man aged 35 to 69 with stage I squamous cell lung carcinoma. In DNA, the CDR3 is TGCGCCAGCAGCCAAGAGGCAGGGGGCGACTCGCGAAAAAACATTCAGTACTTC. Translated: CASSQEAGGDSRKNIQYF.